Below, 31 T cell receptor beta chains from the same sample are listed, as sequenced in a study of tumor and adjacent non-tumor tissue in lung cancer. No cell sorting was done before RNA was extracted from the tissue. TCRbeta libraries were built with three rounds of nested PCR, modified from ARM-PCR. One entry per CDR3 protein results from TCRdb running MiXCR on the multiplex PCR reads. This table holds 84,000 or so distinct CDR3 sequences, roughly 62% found once. The specimen sequenced was lung tumor tissue. These receptors were collected from a man between 65 and 79 years old with non-small cell lung cancer.

The CDR3 DNA sequence: TGTGCCGGGCAGCCCCAGGACAGCCAAGAGACCCAGTACTTC. Protein: CAGQPQDSQETQYF. V and J are TRBV6-5 and TRBJ2-5; D is possibly TRBD1 (6 bases). The CDR3 extends over 14 amino acids. Germline V CDR1 and CDR2: MNHEY, SVGAGI. Trimming cost V 11 bases and J 1 base, with 17 bases left between them.

About this clonotype itself: This is likely a read error, given that the CDR3 carries no conserved phenylalanine or tryptophan at its end. The genes are TRBV29-1 and TRBJ1-5, with TRBD1 as a possible D gene (5 bases). Germline V gene lookup returns CDR1 SQVTM and CDR2 ANQGSEA. The CDR3 totals 15 residues. The CDR3 nucleotides read TGCAGCGTAACTACCGACAGTCATAGCGATCAGCCCCAGCATTCT. Translated: CSVTTDSHSDQPQHS.

This clonotype was seen more than once but under ten times. The chain is built from TRBV5-1 and TRBJ2-6; D ambiguous. The germline V and J ends were trimmed by 1 base and 3 bases, with 5 bases remaining between them. This CDR3 is built from 14 residues. Per the germline V gene, CDR1 is SGHRS and CDR2 is YFSETQ. CDR3 region: CASSLYFGANVLTF. The CDR3 coding sequence is TGCGCCAGCAGCTTGTACTTTGGGGCCAACGTCCTGACTTTC.

Remarks on this clonotype: The CDR3 ends on some other residue instead of the conserved phenylalanine or tryptophan, so this is likely a read error. V is TRBV6-1 and J is TRBJ2-1, with TRBD2 matching over 9 bases. The germline CDR1 and CDR2 sequences are MNHNS and SASEGT. CDR3 size: 16 residues. The CDR3 coding sequence is TGTGCCAGCAGTCCCCTGAGCGGGGGGACGCCCAATGAACAGTTCCTC. The encoded protein is CASSPLSGGTPNEQFL.

The chain employs TRBV9 and TRBJ2-3; TRBD1 is a possible D gene (6 bases). Trimming removed 4 bases from V and 2 bases from J, with 17 bases in between. The CDR3 runs to 16 residues. From germline, CDR1 is SGDLS and CDR2 YYNGEE. In DNA, the CDR3 is TGTGCCAGCAGCAAATATGGCCAGGGGAACACAGATACGCAGTATTTT. Protein product: CASSKYGQGNTDTQYF.

The chain uses TRBV5-4 and TRBJ2-7; 8 nucleotides line up with TRBD1. Germline CDR1 and CDR2: SGHNT and YYREEE (reference sequence). The J segment lost 3 bases and the V segment lost 3 bases, leaving 14 bases of the junction unmatched. CDR3 length: 17 amino acids. The CDR3: CASSSILGQGRIYEQYF. CDR3 coding DNA: TGTGCCAGCAGCTCGATTCTCGGACAGGGAAGAATCTACGAGCAGTACTTC.

CDR3 bases: TGTGCCAGCAGTTCGGACAGGGCGGAGGGAGATACGCAGTATTTT. It yields the protein CASSSDRAEGDTQYF. The V call is TRBV2, the J call TRBJ2-3, with TRBD1 matching over 8 bases. The germline V gene has CDR1 SNHLY and CDR2 FYNNEI. The CDR3 runs 15 residues. V shed 5 bases, J shed 5 bases, and the junction held 9 bases outside the gene matches.

The rearrangement uses TRBV29-1 and TRBJ2-1; the D gene could be TRBD1 or TRBD2 (5 bases each). The germline CDR1 and CDR2 sequences are SQVTM and ANQGSEA. This CDR3 spans 11 amino acids. Written as DNA, the CDR3 is TGCAGTACACTTCGGGGCGTAGGGCAGTTCTTC. The encoded protein is CSTLRGVGQFF.

V usage is TRBV7-9 and J usage is TRBJ1-4; D unclear. V was clipped by 5 bases and J by 8 bases, with 15 bases between them. Looked up from germline, CDR1 is SEHNR and CDR2 is FQNEAQ (reference sequence). CDR3 size: 14 residues. The CDR3 sequence is CASSNPGNREKLFF. The CDR3 coding sequence is TGTGCCAGCAGCAACCCGGGAAACCGGGAAAAACTGTTTTTT.

The V and J genes are TRBV7-9 and TRBJ2-5; D could derive from TRBD1 or TRBD2 (5 bases each). CDR3 length: 16 residues. V lost 4 bases to trimming and J lost 2 bases, with 17 bases between them. Germline V gene sequence: CDR1 SEHNR, CDR2 FQNEAQ (reference sequence). The CDR3: CASSYLPGTRQETQYF. In DNA form, the CDR3 reads TGTGCCAGCAGCTACTTGCCAGGGACGAGACAAGAGACCCAGTACTTC.

Concerning this clonotype itself: One end of the junction varies from germline; a read error may be responsible. The chain recombines TRBV12-3 or TRBV12-4 with TRBJ1-4; TRBD1 might be the D (5 bases). CDR3 length: 16 amino acids. For the CDR3, the DNA is TGTGTCAGCAGTTTGGTCCTGGGGCAGTTAAATGAAAAACTGTTTTTT. Its protein product is CVSSLVLGQLNEKLFF.

V and J are TRBV28 and TRBJ2-1, with TRBD1 matching 10 bases. Trimming at V came to 3 bases and at J to 8 bases, leaving 1 base not matched to a gene. CDR1 and CDR2 (germline): MDHEN, SYDVKM. The CDR3 runs to 13 residues. The DNA of the CDR3 is TGTGCCAGCAGTTTGACAGGGGGCGATGAGCAGTTCTTC. The encoded protein is CASSLTGGDEQFF.

A single count supports this clonotype. This could be a read error, since a much larger clone is one nucleotide away. The chain joins TRBV7-9 to TRBJ1-5; 11 bases line up with TRBD1. The CDR3 loop spans 14 amino acids. Germline V lookup: CDR1 SEHNR, CDR2 FQNEAQ (reference sequence). With 5 bases clipped from V and 4 bases from J, the junction kept 1 base outside the gene matches. DNA of the CDR3: TGTGCCAGCAGCGGGACAGGGGGAAATCAGCCCCAGCATTTT. Amino acid sequence: CASSGTGGNQPQHF.

This rearrangement joins TRBV11-2 to TRBJ2-7; D possibly corresponds to TRBD2 (6 bases). This CDR3 is built from 15 residues. Trimming took off 2 bases at V and 12 bases at J, with 23 bases between the two ends. Germline values: CDR1 SGHAT, CDR2 FQNNGV. CDR3 nucleotides: TGTGCCAGCAGCTTATATTTAGCGGTGGGCTCCAGTCGGTACTTC. It translates to CASSLYLAVGSSRYF.

Comment on this clonotype: As the CDR3 is not closed by the conserved phenylalanine or tryptophan, this likely results from a read error. The chain is built from TRBV11-2 and TRBJ2-2; D unresolved. Per the germline V gene, CDR1 is SGHAT and CDR2 is FQNNGV. The CDR3 spans 15 residues. DNA of the CDR3: TGTGCCAGCAGCTTAAGCCCAGCGAACGCCGGGGAGCTGTTTTAT. Translated, it gives CASSLSPANAGELFY.

Points on this clonotype: The junction departs from germline at one end; a sequencing error may be responsible. V gene TRBV29-1 combines with J gene TRBJ1-1, with a possible D match to TRBD1 (5 bases). The CDR3 runs 13 residues. CDR1 and CDR2 from the germline V gene are SQVTM and ANQGSEA. Written as DNA, the CDR3 is TGCAGCGGGGGGGTAGGGTTGAACACTGGAGCTTTCTTC. Amino acid sequence: CSGGVGLNTGAFF.

In the case of this clonotype: Possible read error: a much larger clone is one base away. The rearrangement links TRBV29-1 to TRBJ2-5, with D possibly being TRBD1 or TRBD2 (5 bases each). The V end was cut by 7 bases, the J end by 5 bases, with 17 bases between. The CDR3 totals 13 residues. CDR1 and CDR2 (germline): SQVTM, ANQGSEA. The DNA of the CDR3 is TGCAGCGCCCGTGAGGGGCTCTGGGAGACCCAGTACTTC. Residues: CSAREGLWETQYF.

As regards this clonotype: A much larger clone lies a single base off, so this may be a read error. This sequence joins TRBV7-8 and TRBJ2-3, with 7 bases identical to TRBD1. CDR3 size: 14 residues. Germline assignment: CDR1 SGHVS and CDR2 FQNEAQ. Here the CDR3 DNA reads TGTGCCGGCAGCCCGGGACAGTACACGGATACGCAGTATTTT. Protein product: CAGSPGQYTDTQYF.

This clonotype was observed many times. The rearrangement links TRBV20-1 to TRBJ1-5, with D maybe TRBD1 (6 bases). This CDR3 contains 14 residues. The germline CDR1 and CDR2 sequences are DFQATT and SNEGSKA (reference sequence). CDR3 sequence (DNA): TGCAGCGTTGGGGGGGCTTTGTTCGATCAGCCCCAGCATTTT. Translation gives CSVGGALFDQPQHF.

The chain combines TRBV6-1 with TRBJ2-1; the D gene is possibly TRBD2 (6 bases). The V gene lost 3 bases and the J gene lost 6 bases, with 12 bases spanning the gap. The CDR3 has 14 residues. CDR1 MNHNS and CDR2 SASEGT come from the germline V gene. The CDR3 spells CASSEGLASNEQFF. The CDR3 DNA reads TGTGCCAGCAGTGAGGGTCTAGCGAGCAATGAGCAGTTCTTC.

This clonotype has more than one count but fewer than ten. V usage is TRBV5-1 and J usage is TRBJ2-5, with D perhaps TRBD2 (5 bases). The V gene lost 0 bases and the J gene lost 3 bases, with 9 bases spanning the gap. This CDR3 is built from 14 residues. Germline V CDR1 and CDR2: SGHRS, YFSETQ. The CDR3, as DNA: TGCGCCAGCAGCTTGGCCGGAGGAGAAGAGACCCAGTACTTC. Its translation is CASSLAGGEETQYF.

The chain uses TRBV4-1 and TRBJ2-2; TRBD1 agrees at 10 bases. The CDR3 is 16 residues long. From germline, CDR1 is MGHRA and CDR2 YSYEKL. The CDR3 reads CANSPDRGRGTGELFF. CDR3 sequence (DNA): TGCGCTAACAGCCCCGACAGGGGGCGAGGCACCGGGGAGCTGTTTTTT.

Details on this clonotype: Possible read error: a much larger clone is one base away. This chain links TRBV13 with TRBJ1-6; possible D gene TRBD1, 5 bases. The germline CDR1 and CDR2 sequences are PRHDT and FYEKMQ (reference sequence). CDR3 length equals 12 residues. CDR3 residues: CTSSGNRSPLHF. The CDR3 DNA reads TGTACCAGCAGCGGAAACAGGTCACCCCTCCACTTT.

Comments on this clonotype: A much larger clone lies one base from this, so it may be a read error. The CDR3 ends on some other residue instead of the conserved phenylalanine or tryptophan, so this is likely a read error. The V call is TRBV10-3, the J call TRBJ2-5, with a weak D call TRBD1 (5 bases). Germline loops: CDR1 ENHRY, CDR2 SYGVKD. There are 13 residues in the CDR3. V was trimmed by 6 bases and J by 0 bases, leaving 8 bases between them. CDR3 nucleotides: TGTGCCATCAGAGCAGGGTACCAAGAGACCCAGTACCTC. This encodes CAIRAGYQETQYL.

The J gene is TRBJ2-1, the V gene TRBV24-1; TRBD1 aligns across 9 bases. The CDR3 has 15 residues. CDR1 is KGHDR, CDR2 SFDVKD, per germline. The V gene end was trimmed by 9 bases and the J gene end by 9 bases; junction bases not matched to a gene: 14. The CDR3 protein is CATQTRDREGGEQFF. The CDR3 DNA sequence: TGTGCCACCCAGACCCGGGACAGGGAGGGCGGTGAGCAGTTCTTC.

This clonotype showed up just once. At one end, the junction sequence differs from germline, possibly due to a read error. The chain employs TRBV6-1 and TRBJ2-7; TRBD1 aligns across 8 bases. The germline gives CDR1 MNHNS, CDR2 SASEGT. This CDR3 region has 15 residues. This chain's CDR3 is CASRESRGRPNERYF. CDR3 coding DNA: TGTGCCAGCAGGGAGAGCAGGGGGCGCCCAAACGAGCGGTACTTC.

The J gene is TRBJ1-4, the V gene TRBV6-5; no reliable D call. The CDR3 has 17 amino acids. The V end was cut by 10 bases, the J end by 5 bases, with 26 bases between. Germline lookup yields CDR1 MNHEY and CDR2 SVGAGI. The CDR3 DNA reads TGTGCCACCTTACCGGGATGGAGGGCGTTCGGCAATGAAAAACTGTTTTTT. Encoded protein: CATLPGWRAFGNEKLFF.

This clonotype was detected once. Compared with germline, one end of the junction differs, possibly owing to a read error. The V call is TRBV29-1, the J call TRBJ2-1, with D perhaps matching TRBD1 (6 bases). The CDR3 contains 14 residues. CDR1 and CDR2 from the germline V gene are SQVTM and ANQGSEA. As DNA, the CDR3 is TGTAGCGCTGAACCGGGACACCCCAACAATGAGCAGTTCTTC. It is translated as CSAEPGHPNNEQFF.

In the case of this clonotype: A much larger clone lies one base from this, so it may be a read error. V gene TRBV12-5 combines with J gene TRBJ2-1, with TRBD2 matching 9 bases. Trimming removed 4 bases from V and 9 bases from J; junction bases left unmatched: 16. Germline values: CDR1 LGHNT, CDR2 FRNRAP. The CDR3 consists of 17 residues. CDR3 DNA sequence: TGTGCTAGTGGTTCCCTGGGACTAGCAGTGGGATTTGCTGAGCAGTTCTTC. It specifies CASGSLGLAVGFAEQFF.

The chain recombines TRBV19 with TRBJ2-1, with 9 bases that match TRBD2. CDR3 size: 16 residues. Germline V gene lookup returns CDR1 LNHDA and CDR2 SQIVND (reference sequence). J gave up 2 bases and V 7 bases, and 9 bases lay outside the gene matches. The DNA of the CDR3 is TGTGCCAGTACCGAACCTAGCGGGGCCCCCTACAATGAGCAGTTCTTC. Amino acid sequence: CASTEPSGAPYNEQFF.

As regards this clonotype: A junction boundary mismatches the germline segment, possibly from a read error. The chain has TRBV11-2 and TRBJ2-2; the D gene could be TRBD1 or TRBD2 (5 bases each). CDR3 length equals 14 residues. Germline V CDR1 and CDR2: SGHAT, FQNNGV. This CDR3 reads CANSPLGPRVELFF. In nucleotides, the CDR3 is TGTGCCAACAGCCCTCTGGGACCACGCGTGGAGCTGTTTTTT.